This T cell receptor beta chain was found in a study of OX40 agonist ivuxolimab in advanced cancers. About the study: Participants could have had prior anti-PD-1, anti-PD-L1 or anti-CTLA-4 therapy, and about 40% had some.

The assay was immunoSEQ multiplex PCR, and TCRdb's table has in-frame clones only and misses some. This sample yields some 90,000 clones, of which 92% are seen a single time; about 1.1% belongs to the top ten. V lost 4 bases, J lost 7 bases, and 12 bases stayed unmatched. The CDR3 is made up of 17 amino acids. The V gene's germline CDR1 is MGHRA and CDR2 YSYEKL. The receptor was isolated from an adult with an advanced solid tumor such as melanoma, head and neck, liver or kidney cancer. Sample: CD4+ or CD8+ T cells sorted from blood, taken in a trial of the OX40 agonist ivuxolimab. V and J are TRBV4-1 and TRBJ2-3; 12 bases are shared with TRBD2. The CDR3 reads CASSRGVLAGGRNTQYF. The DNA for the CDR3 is TGCGCCAGCAGCCGAGGAGTACTAGCGGGAGGAAGAAATACGCAGTATTTT.